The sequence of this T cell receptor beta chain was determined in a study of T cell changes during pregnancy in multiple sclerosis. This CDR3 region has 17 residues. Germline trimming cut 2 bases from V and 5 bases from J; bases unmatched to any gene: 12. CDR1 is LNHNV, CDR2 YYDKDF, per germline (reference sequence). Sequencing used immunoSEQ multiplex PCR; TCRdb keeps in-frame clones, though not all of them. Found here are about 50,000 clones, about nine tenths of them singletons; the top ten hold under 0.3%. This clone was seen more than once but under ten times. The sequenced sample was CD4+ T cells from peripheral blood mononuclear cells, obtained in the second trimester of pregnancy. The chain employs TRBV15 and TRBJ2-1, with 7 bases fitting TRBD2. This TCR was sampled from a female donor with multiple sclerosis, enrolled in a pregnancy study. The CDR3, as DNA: TGTGCCACCAGCAGACCTCGCGGCCTAGCGGTAGACAATGAGCAGTTCTTC. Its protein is CATSRPRGLAVDNEQFF.